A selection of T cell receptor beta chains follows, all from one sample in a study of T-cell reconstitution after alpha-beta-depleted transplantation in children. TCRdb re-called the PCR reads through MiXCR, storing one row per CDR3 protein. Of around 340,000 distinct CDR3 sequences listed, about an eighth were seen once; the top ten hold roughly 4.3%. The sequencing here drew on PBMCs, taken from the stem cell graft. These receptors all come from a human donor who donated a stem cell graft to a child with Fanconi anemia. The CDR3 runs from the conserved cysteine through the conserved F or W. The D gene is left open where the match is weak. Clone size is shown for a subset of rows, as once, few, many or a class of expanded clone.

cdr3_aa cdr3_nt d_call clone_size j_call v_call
CASSQDGRAGETQYF TGCGCCAGCAGCCAAGATGGAAGGGCTGGGGAGACCCAGTACTTC NA few TRBJ2-5 TRBV4-3
CASTGRGSNEQFF TGTGCCAGCACAGGGAGGGGTAGCAATGAGCAGTTCTTC TRBD2 few TRBJ2-1 TRBV2
CASSLFQGAGNEQFF TGTGCCAGCAGCTTATTCCAGGGGGCGGGAAATGAGCAGTTCTTC TRBD1 many TRBJ2-1 TRBV5-4
CASSPDGRRNYGYTF TGCGCCAGCAGCCCCGATGGGAGGAGGAACTATGGCTACACCTTC NA few TRBJ1-2 TRBV4-3
CAISLPGLAGDTQYF TGTGCCATCAGCTTACCGGGACTAGCGGGAGATACGCAGTATTTT TRBD2 NA TRBJ2-3 TRBV10-3
CSAAGSETQYF TGCAGTGCCGCCGGGTCAGAGACCCAGTACTTC NA few TRBJ2-5 TRBV20-1
CASSTRGTRGQYNEQFF TGTGCCAGCAGCACTAGGGGGACCCGGGGCCAATACAATGAGCAGTTCTTC NA many TRBJ2-1 TRBV7-2
CASSLAPGLGLNTGELFF TGTGCCAGCAGCTTAGCCCCGGGACTAGGGTTGAACACCGGGGAGCTGTTTTTT TRBD2 many TRBJ2-2 TRBV11-1
CASESLEGESLAEAFF TGTGCCAGCGAATCACTTGAGGGGGAGTCTTTGGCTGAAGCTTTCTTT NA few TRBJ1-1 TRBV7-9
CSARDGRLGENIQYF TGCAGTGCTAGAGATGGGCGGTTAGGGGAAAACATTCAGTACTTC NA few TRBJ2-4 TRBV20-1
CASSEAGSRGWRGNQPQHF TGTGCCAGCAGTGAAGCAGGGAGCAGGGGTTGGCGTGGCAATCAGCCCCAGCATTTT NA few TRBJ1-5 TRBV6-1
CASSSDRMGEQYF TGTGCCAGCAGTTCGGACAGGATGGGCGAGCAGTACTTC TRBD1 NA TRBJ2-7 TRBV6-5
CASMPRDRSASPYNEQFF TGTGCCAGCATGCCGCGGGACAGGTCAGCTTCCCCCTACAATGAGCAGTTCTTC TRBD1 few TRBJ2-1 TRBV12-3/TRBV12-4
CAISESGTSVPNEQFF TGTGCCATCAGTGAGTCCGGGACTAGCGTTCCCAATGAGCAGTTCTTC TRBD2 NA TRBJ2-1 TRBV10-3
CSVPDPGRDTGELFF TGCAGCGTCCCGGACCCCGGGAGGGACACCGGGGAGCTGTTTTTT TRBD2 many TRBJ2-2 TRBV29-1
CASSLTRSGTEAFF TGCGCCAGCAGCCTGACAAGGAGCGGCACTGAAGCTTTCTTT NA few TRBJ1-1 TRBV5-1
CASSLALRDEQFF TGTGCCAGCAGCTTAGCGCTACGGGATGAGCAGTTCTTC NA few TRBJ2-1 TRBV7-8
CASSGDRGLSNQPQHF TGCGCCAGCAGCGGGGACAGGGGGCTTAGCAATCAGCCCCAGCATTTT TRBD1 few TRBJ1-5 TRBV5-1
CASSEGTGNTQYF TGTGCCAGCAGTGAAGGGACAGGGAATACGCAGTATTTT TRBD1 few TRBJ2-3 TRBV2
CASSLRTAFNTEAFF TGTGCCAGCAGTTTAAGGACAGCCTTTAACACTGAAGCTTTCTTT NA few TRBJ1-1 TRBV12-3/TRBV12-4
CASSLGPFVAGELFF TGTGCCAGCAGTTTGGGGCCCTTCGTCGCCGGGGAGCTGTTTTTT NA NA TRBJ2-2 TRBV28
CASSLATSGVFEQYF TGTGCCAGCAGTTTAGCGACTAGCGGGGTCTTCGAGCAGTACTTC TRBD2 NA TRBJ2-7 TRBV6-5
CASSLRRSSTEAFF TGTGCCAGCAGTTTAAGACGGAGCTCCACTGAAGCTTTCTTT NA NA TRBJ1-1 TRBV12-3/TRBV12-4
CASSPSSGTDTQYF TGTGCCAGCTCACCGTCTAGCGGCACAGATACGCAGTATTTT NA many TRBJ2-3 TRBV18
CASSPGTGGRDGYTF TGCGCCAGCAGCCCAGGGACAGGAGGGCGAGACGGCTACACCTTC TRBD1 NA TRBJ1-2 TRBV5-1
CASSDLGTQYF TGCGCCAGCAGCGATCTCGGGACCCAGTACTTC NA NA TRBJ2-5 TRBV5-1
CASSLTGAGESNQPQHF TGTGCCAGCAGCTTAACCGGGGCAGGGGAAAGCAATCAGCCCCAGCATTTT NA NA TRBJ1-5 TRBV7-9
CATSRDPLGEQYF TGTGCCACCAGCAGAGATCCTTTAGGGGAGCAGTACTTC NA many TRBJ2-7 TRBV15
CASSLMATGQGEETQYF TGTGCCAGCAGTTTAATGGCCACGGGACAGGGGGAAGAGACCCAGTACTTC TRBD1 few TRBJ2-5 TRBV28
CASSVATSHPGNEQFF TGTGCCAGCAGCGTAGCTACGAGCCACCCTGGGAATGAGCAGTTCTTC NA many TRBJ2-1 TRBV9
CASSTPLAGEVAGELFF TGCGCCAGCAGCACTCCGCTAGCGGGGGAAGTAGCCGGGGAGCTGTTTTTT TRBD2 few TRBJ2-2 TRBV4-1
CASSPPSGGINTEAFF TGTGCCAGCAGCCCACCTTCTGGGGGGATCAACACTGAAGCTTTCTTT NA many TRBJ1-1 TRBV7-2
CASSTPTGGADTQYF TGTGCCAGCAGCACTCCCACAGGGGGCGCAGATACGCAGTATTTT TRBD1 many TRBJ2-3 TRBV28
CASSPQRTVNGYTF TGTGCCAGCAGCCCCCAACGGACAGTCAATGGCTACACCTTC NA NA TRBJ1-2 TRBV3-1
CASGVQGGPTGELFF TGCGCCAGCGGTGTACAGGGAGGACCCACCGGGGAGCTGTTTTTT NA many TRBJ2-2 TRBV5-1
CASRIRGQATQIYGYTF TGTGCCAGCAGGATTAGAGGGCAGGCCACCCAAATCTATGGCTACACCTTC NA few TRBJ1-2 TRBV27